The 21 T cell receptor beta chains listed next were all sequenced from one sample in a study of Ad26.COV2.S vaccination and SARS-CoV-2 variants. Documented treatment: over 15 received Ad26.COV2.S at low or high dose, single or two shots; 5 received placebo; per-sample allocation not given. Specimens were obtained on day 63 following the first vaccine or placebo injection. Generated by immunoSEQ multiplex PCR, the TCRdb table keeps only in-frame clones and is missing some. This sample has 250,000 to 300,000 clones, with around 87% found just once. Sequencing was performed on peripheral blood, taken in a trial of Ad26.COV2.S vaccine versus placebo. The receptors shown here come from a person aged 18 to 59 who received the Ad26.COV2.S COVID-19 vaccine or a placebo.

The rearrangement links TRBV4-1 to TRBJ2-1; perhaps D is TRBD1 or TRBD2 (5 bases each). Trimming pared 0 bases from V and 0 bases from J, leaving 18 bases between. Germline assignment: CDR1 MGHRA and CDR2 YSYEKL. The CDR3 is 19 residues long. CDR3 nucleotide sequence: TGCGCCAGCAGCCAAGATAGGGGAGTAAGGCGGCGCTCCTACAATGAGCAGTTCTTC. Translation gives CASSQDRGVRRRSYNEQFF.

The chain links TRBV29-1 to TRBJ2-5; D is unresolved. This CDR3 is built from 12 residues. Looked up from germline, CDR1 is SQVTM and CDR2 is ANQGSEA. V lost 3 bases, J lost 0 bases, and 5 bases lay in between. The CDR3 nucleotides read TGCAGCGTTGAGACGAACCAAGAGACCCAGTACTTC. Its protein is CSVETNQETQYF. The full variable domain, completed using reference TRBV29-1 and TRBJ2-5, is SAVISQKPSRDICQRGTSLTIQCQVDSQVTMMFWYRQQPGQSLTLIATANQGSEATYESGFVIDKFPISRPNLTFSTLTVSNMSPEDSSIYLCSVETNQETQYFGPGTRLLVL.

The CDR3 reads CAWSPSAGSPRSSGNTIYF. CDR3 bases: TGTGCCTGGAGCCCCTCGGCAGGGTCCCCGCGCAGCTCTGGAAACACCATATATTTT. The chain uses TRBV30 and TRBJ1-3, with D possibly matching TRBD1 (5 bases). Germline V gene lookup returns CDR1 GTSNPN and CDR2 SVGIG (reference sequence). CDR3 length: 19 residues. Trimming removed 3 bases at V and 0 bases at J, with 24 bases between. The whole variable domain, filled in from reference TRBV30 and TRBJ1-3, reads SQTIHQWPATLVQPVGSPLSLECTVEGTSNPNLYWYRQAAGRGLQLLFYSVGIGQISSEVPQNLSASRPQDRQFILSSKKLLLSDSGFYLCAWSPSAGSPRSSGNTIYFGEGSWLTVV.

The rearrangement links TRBV5-1 to TRBJ2-3, with 10 bases that match TRBD2. This CDR3 has 15 amino acids. CDR1 SGHRS and CDR2 YFSETQ come from the germline V gene. The V gene end was trimmed by 4 bases and the J gene end by 5 bases; junction bases not matched to a gene: 7. The CDR3 region is CASSVAGGFLDTQYF. The CDR3 bases are TGCGCCAGCAGCGTAGCGGGGGGATTTTTAGATACGCAGTATTTT.

The V and J genes are TRBV18 and TRBJ1-1; D call uncertain. CDR3 length equals 14 residues. Germline-derived CDR1 and CDR2 are KGHSH and LQKENI. The V end lost 0 bases, the J end lost 1 base, and 6 bases lay between the germline ends. CDR3 protein: CASSPPLGNTEAFF. CDR3 coding DNA: TGTGCCAGCTCACCACCGCTCGGGAACACTGAAGCTTTCTTT.

This sequence joins TRBV7-9 and TRBJ1-1; 9 bases agree with TRBD1. The CDR3 length is 15 residues. The V gene end was trimmed by 3 bases and the J gene end by 6 bases; junction bases not matched to a gene: 8. CDR1 and CDR2 (germline): SEHNR, FQNEAQ (reference sequence). CDR3 in amino acids: CASSFGQGLSAEAFF. CDR3 bases: TGTGCCAGCAGCTTCGGACAGGGGCTAAGTGCTGAAGCTTTCTTT.

The genes are TRBV5-4 and TRBJ2-7; 11 bases line up with TRBD1. Germline trimming cut 4 bases from V and 6 bases from J; bases unmatched to any gene: 6. CDR1 is SGHNT, CDR2 YYREEE, per germline (reference sequence). The CDR3 has 14 residues. CDR3 DNA sequence: TGTGCCAGCAGCCTGCGGACAGGGGGCCCCGAGCAGTACTTC. Protein sequence: CASSLRTGGPEQYF.

This chain joins TRBV10-3 and TRBJ1-5; 9 nucleotides agree with TRBD1. V gave up 0 bases and J gave up 1 base; unmatched junction bases: 4. Germline lookup yields CDR1 ENHRY and CDR2 SYGVKD. The CDR3 is 17 amino acids. As DNA, the CDR3 is TGTGCCATCAGTGAGTCATCTGGGACAGGGAGCAATCAGCCCCAGCATTTT. Translated, it gives CAISESSGTGSNQPQHF.

The V call is TRBV5-1, the J call TRBJ2-1; 11 nucleotides match TRBD1. With V trimmed by 5 bases and J by 2 bases, 3 bases remained unmatched. This CDR3 is built from 15 residues. Germline CDR1 reads SGHRS; CDR2 reads YFSETQ. CDR3 region: CASSEGQGAYNEQFF. In DNA form, the CDR3 reads TGCGCCAGCAGTGAGGGACAGGGGGCCTACAATGAGCAGTTCTTC.

The chain recombines TRBV3-1 (or the pseudogene TRBV3-2) with TRBJ2-7; a possible D gene is TRBD1 (6 bases). CDR3 length: 14 amino acids. With 5 bases removed from V and 2 bases from J, the gap between germline ends came to 13 bases. Germline-derived CDR1 and CDR2 are LGHDT and YNNKEL (reference sequence). CDR3 in amino acids: CASSIPGTTYEQYF. CDR3 sequence (DNA): TGTGCCAGCAGCATCCCCGGGACAACCTACGAGCAGTACTTC.

V usage is TRBV27 and J usage is TRBJ2-3; D gene ambiguous. V shed 3 bases and J shed 2 bases, with 9 bases lying between them. Germline V gene sequence: CDR1 MNHEY, CDR2 SMNVEV (reference sequence). The CDR3 contains 14 residues. CDR3 region: CASSLSLITDTQYF. In DNA, the CDR3 is TGTGCCAGCAGTTTGTCCTTGATCACAGATACGCAGTATTTT.

This clone has only one observation. The genes are TRBV7-8 and TRBJ2-2; 9 bases are shared with TRBD1. J was trimmed by 1 base and V by 5 bases; bases with no gene match: 8. Germline lookup yields CDR1 SGHVS and CDR2 FQNEAQ. This CDR3 comprises 17 residues. DNA of the CDR3: TGTGCCAGCAGCCTAAGGGGGGGACAGGGGAACACCGGGGAGCTGTTTTTT. This encodes CASSLRGGQGNTGELFF.

This chain joins TRBV3-1 (or the pseudogene TRBV3-2) and TRBJ2-1, with D perhaps matching TRBD2 (5 bases). The germline V and J ends were trimmed by 1 base and 7 bases, with 14 bases remaining between them. This CDR3 contains 15 residues. Germline V CDR1 and CDR2: LGHDT, YNNKEL (reference sequence). The CDR3 bases are TGTGCCAGCAGCCAAGGGCTAGCAGTGCTGAATGAGCAGTTCTTC. As protein: CASSQGLAVLNEQFF.

Written as DNA, the CDR3 is TGTGCCAGCAGCTTCCCAACTAGCGGCGATCGAACGCAGTATTTT. This translates into CASSFPTSGDRTQYF. The chain is built from TRBV5-6 and TRBJ2-3; 8 bases line up with TRBD2. The CDR3 covers 15 residues. V gave up 2 bases and J gave up 9 bases; unmatched junction bases: 11. The germline gives CDR1 SGHDT, CDR2 YYEEEE.

This sequence joins TRBV19 and TRBJ1-2; D uncertain. CDR1 is LNHDA and CDR2 is SQIVND in the germline V gene (reference sequence). The CDR3 has 11 amino acids. V gave up 3 bases and J gave up 7 bases, with 6 bases separating them. The CDR3 region is CASSIPGGYTF. DNA of the CDR3: TGTGCCAGTAGTATCCCTGGTGGCTACACCTTC.

This chain uses TRBV6-2 or TRBV6-3 with TRBJ2-1; TRBD1 aligns across 7 bases. Unmatched junction bases numbered 0, after V lost 2 bases and J lost 5 bases. This CDR3 comprises 13 residues. CDR1 and CDR2 (germline): MNHEY, SVGEGT. In nucleotides, the CDR3 is TGTGCCAGCAGTTACGACAGGGACAATGAGCAGTTCTTC. This sequence encodes CASSYDRDNEQFF.

The chain uses TRBV5-1 and TRBJ1-2; D remains ambiguous. Germline V CDR1 and CDR2: SGHRS, YFSETQ. The CDR3 spans 16 residues. V gave up 1 base and J gave up 0 bases, with 13 bases separating them. CDR3 nucleotides: TGCGCCAGCAGCTTGATGGGCGGAGAAGCTAACTATGGCTACACCTTC. This translates into CASSLMGGEANYGYTF.

This rearrangement joins TRBV5-5 to TRBJ1-4, with D perhaps matching TRBD1 (5 bases). Trimming took 3 bases from V and 7 from J, leaving 13 bases between them. CDR3 length: 14 residues. The germline V gene has CDR1 SGHKS and CDR2 YYEKEE (reference sequence). For the CDR3, the DNA is TGTGCCAGCAGCTCTCAGGCGAGGGGTGAAAAACTGTTTTTT. Translating it yields CASSSQARGEKLFF.

The V and J genes are TRBV9 and TRBJ1-2; 10 nucleotides match TRBD1. CDR1 SGDLS and CDR2 YYNGEE come from the germline V gene. V shed 1 base, J shed 3 bases, and the junction held 6 bases outside the gene matches. This CDR3 has 16 residues. The CDR3 DNA follows: TGTGCCAGCAGCGTATCCGGACAGGGGGGGCACTATGGCTACACCTTC. Translating gives CASSVSGQGGHYGYTF.

The chain uses TRBV5-4 and TRBJ1-1; 9 nucleotides agree with TRBD1. The CDR3 length is 14 residues. V lost 3 bases, J lost 6 bases, and 6 bases stayed unmatched. Germline V gene sequence: CDR1 SGHNT, CDR2 YYREEE (reference sequence). CDR3 sequence: CASSYFTGGPEAFF. The CDR3 nucleotides are TGTGCCAGCAGCTACTTCACAGGGGGCCCTGAAGCTTTCTTT.

The gene calls are TRBV5-1 and TRBJ1-2; 12 bases agree with TRBD1. Germline V lookup: CDR1 SGHRS, CDR2 YFSETQ. With 4 bases clipped from V and 5 bases from J, the junction kept 9 bases outside the gene matches. The CDR3 totals 16 residues. The chain's CDR3 is CASSRTGTGGTYGYTF. In DNA form, the CDR3 reads TGCGCCAGCAGCCGAACCGGGACAGGGGGCACTTATGGCTACACCTTC.